These T cell receptor beta chains were read from a single sample in a study of OX40 agonist ivuxolimab in advanced cancers. The protocol was immunoSEQ multiplex PCR, while the TCRdb copy is restricted to in-frame clones and leaves out a portion. The sample contains approximately 76,000 clones, about nine tenths of which appear only once. The source was CD4+ or CD8+ T cells sorted from blood, collected in a trial of the OX40 agonist ivuxolimab. Every receptor here comes from an adult with an advanced solid tumor such as melanoma, head and neck, liver or kidney cancer. Each CDR3 is given with its conserved first and last residue. Each record gives: V gene, J gene, CDR3 protein.

TRBV6-5,TRBJ1-3,CASRGTAGSTIYF
TRBV7-9,TRBJ1-5,CASSLGNGQPQHF
TRBV4-2,TRBJ1-1,CASSQEAGNTEAFF
TRBV15,TRBJ1-1,CATSNNQGGNTEAFF
TRBV6-5,TRBJ1-5,CASSYSGSNQPQHF
TRBV10-3,TRBJ1-4,CAIKAGGEKLFF
TRBV10-3,TRBJ1-1,CAISERDYTEAFF
TRBV18,TRBJ2-7,CASSPAQNHEQYF
TRBV11-2,TRBJ1-3,CASSLGTGNSGNTIYF
TRBV27,TRBJ1-2,CASSFARGRGGYTF
TRBV5-4,TRBJ1-4,CASSLRRATNEKLFF
TRBV6-1,TRBJ2-7,CASKFGSYEQYF
TRBV6-5,TRBJ2-6,CASSSRVSGANVLTF
TRBV7-9,TRBJ1-6,CASSAVKGARSPLHF
TRBV28,TRBJ2-3,CASSPSGPLTDTQYF
TRBV14,TRBJ1-2,CASSQRTRTGGKDGYTF
TRBV15,TRBJ2-1,CATSRGGRSYNEQFF
TRBV18,TRBJ2-2,CASSPPSSGDTGELFF
TRBV7-2,TRBJ2-6,CATRGGANVLTF
TRBV6-1,TRBJ1-2,CASQRWEGVNYGYTF
TRBV2,TRBJ2-3,CASRVSDTQYF